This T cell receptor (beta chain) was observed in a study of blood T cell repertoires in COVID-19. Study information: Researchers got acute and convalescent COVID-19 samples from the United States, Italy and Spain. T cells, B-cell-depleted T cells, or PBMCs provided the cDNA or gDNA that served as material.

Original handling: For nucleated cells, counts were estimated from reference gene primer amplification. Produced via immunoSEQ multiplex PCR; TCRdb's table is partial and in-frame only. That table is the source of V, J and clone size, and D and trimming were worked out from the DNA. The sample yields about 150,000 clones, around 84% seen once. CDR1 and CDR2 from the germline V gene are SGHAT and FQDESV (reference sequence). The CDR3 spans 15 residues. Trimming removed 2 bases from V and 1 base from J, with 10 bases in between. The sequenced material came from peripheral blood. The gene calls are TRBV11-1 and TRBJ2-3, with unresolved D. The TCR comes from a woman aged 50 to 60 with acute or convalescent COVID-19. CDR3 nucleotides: TGTGCCAGCAGCTTAAAACCCGCAGGCACAGATACGCAGTATTTT. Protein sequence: CASSLKPAGTDTQYF.